This T cell receptor beta chain was recovered during a study of cytomegalovirus exposure and HLA in healthy donors. The PCR had 60 Vbeta and 13 Jbeta primers. Assay: immunoSEQ multiplex PCR; the TCRdb copy retains only in-frame clones and omits some. The top ten hold around 1.4% of the sample, which has hundreds of thousands of clones, around 83% seen once. General study points: It has been reported that TCR beta sequences accurately predicted the HLA-A and HLA-B alleles of most subjects.

In this sample, this clone turned up once. Its antigen is not known. Per the germline V gene, CDR1 is SGHAT and CDR2 is FQNNGV. The CDR3 is made up of 15 amino acids. V lost 6 bases to trimming and J lost 4 bases; unmatched junction nucleotides: 10. Input material: PBMCs. The gene calls are TRBV11-2 and TRBJ2-5; 8 nucleotides match TRBD1. The sequence was obtained from a girl between 10 and 17 years old in good health and CMV-seronegative. The CDR3 region is CASRLRQGSGETQYF. CDR3 in DNA: TGTGCCAGCAGATTAAGACAGGGGTCGGGAGAGACCCAGTACTTC.